This passage covers 31 T cell receptor beta chains from one sample sequenced in a study of identical twins. MiXCR, run by TCRdb on the 5' RACE reads, gives a single entry per CDR3 protein. Of some 900,000 distinct CDR3 sequences detected, more than 9% appear once; the ten largest clones hold roughly 1.6%. Separately, the same data were catalogued under a study of yellow fever vaccine responses in identical twins.

The sample was PBMCs. The origin of the receptors is a woman between 18 and 30 years old in good health.

This clonotype occurred a few times. One end of the junction varies from germline; a read error may be responsible. The genes are TRBV28 and TRBJ2-7, with 10 bases matching TRBD2. The CDR3 sequence is 15 residues long. Germline CDR1 is MDHEN and CDR2 is SYDVKM. The CDR3 DNA reads as TGTGCCAGCGGTAACCTAGCGGGAGCCTCCAACGAGCAGTACTTC. Its protein product is CASGNLAGASNEQYF.

V and J are TRBV20-1 and TRBJ2-3; 9 bases are shared with TRBD2. CDR1 and CDR2 from the germline V gene are DFQATT and SNEGSKA (reference sequence). V lost 4 bases and J lost 1; bases outside the gene matches: 12. CDR3 length: 17 residues. CDR3 DNA: TGCAGTGCTATGGACGGGGGCGGGACTAGCCGCACAGATACGCAGTATTTT. It encodes CSAMDGGGTSRTDTQYF.

This chain links TRBV7-3 with TRBJ2-1; 12 bases align to TRBD2. V shed 1 base, J shed 3 bases, and the junction held 10 bases outside the gene matches. The CDR3 runs 19 residues. In germline, CDR1 is SGHTA, CDR2 FQGTGA. The CDR3 sequence is CASSLKAVPSGRDYNEQFF. Written as DNA, the CDR3 is TGTGCCAGCAGCTTAAAAGCCGTTCCTAGCGGGAGGGACTACAATGAGCAGTTCTTC.

Many counts were recorded for this clonotype. V gene TRBV12-3 or TRBV12-4 combines with J gene TRBJ2-1, with TRBD1 matching over 12 bases. This CDR3 comprises 15 residues. Germline trimming cut 1 base from V and 8 bases from J; bases unmatched to any gene: 3. CDR3 sequence reads: CASSLGDRGPDEQFF. The CDR3 region has the DNA TGTGCCAGCAGTTTAGGGGACAGGGGGCCAGATGAGCAGTTCTTC.

This clonotype was seen a few times. The chain is built from TRBV12-3 or TRBV12-4 and TRBJ2-7, with 8 bases lining up with TRBD2. The length of the CDR3 is 15 residues. V trimming: 8 bases; J trimming: 1 base; junction bases outside the gene matches: 10. DNA of the CDR3: TGTGCCAGCTCACCCCCCGGGACTAGGTCCTACGAGCAGTACTTC. Protein product: CASSPPGTRSYEQYF.

V is TRBV24-1 and J is TRBJ2-1; TRBD2 aligns across 13 bases. The CDR3 runs 19 residues. The trim removed 4 bases at V and 0 bases at J, leaving 8 bases unmatched. Germline CDR1 is KGHDR and CDR2 is SFDVKD. CDR3 nucleotides: TGTGCCACCAGTGACCCTATACTAGCGGGGGGGAGCTCCTACAATGAGCAGTTCTTC. This sequence encodes CATSDPILAGGSSYNEQFF.

This clonotype occurred once. The chain uses TRBV18 and TRBJ2-7; 8 bases map to TRBD2. V shed 4 bases, J shed 3 bases, and the junction held 11 bases outside the gene matches. CDR3 length: 16 residues. Germline CDR1 and CDR2: KGHSH and LQKENI. The CDR3 reads CASSLYPTSEIYEQYF. CDR3 DNA sequence: TGTGCCAGCTCACTTTATCCGACTAGCGAAATCTACGAGCAGTACTTC.

This clonotype was seen repeatedly, ten times or more. The J gene is TRBJ2-2, the V gene TRBV12-3 or TRBV12-4; D gene unclear. The CDR3 covers 15 residues. Trimming took 3 bases from V and 0 from J, leaving 8 bases between them. The CDR3 sequence is CASSLRAANTGELFF. DNA of the CDR3: TGTGCCAGCAGTTTGAGAGCAGCGAACACCGGGGAGCTGTTTTTT.

The CDR3 nucleotides read TGTGCCAGCAGCTATTCTCCGGGACAGTCCTACAATGAGCAGTTCTTC. Translating it yields CASSYSPGQSYNEQFF. V is TRBV7-2 and J is TRBJ2-1, with 7 bases that match TRBD1. V lost 4 bases, J lost 1 base, and 7 bases stayed unmatched. The CDR3 loop spans 16 amino acids. The V gene's germline CDR1 is SGHTA and CDR2 FQGNSA.

This clonotype was observed a handful of times. The rearrangement uses TRBV3-1 and TRBJ2-1; TRBD2 agrees at 9 bases. CDR1 LGHDT and CDR2 YNNKEL come from the germline V gene (reference sequence). The CDR3 totals 15 residues. The ends lost 0 bases at V and 13 bases at J; junction bases unmatched: 10. The DNA for the CDR3 is TGTGCCAGCAGCCAAGATGAGACTAGCGGAGGGCCACAGTTCTTC. This gives the protein CASSQDETSGGPQFF.

V and J are TRBV27 and TRBJ2-2; TRBD1 aligns across 8 bases. J was trimmed by 5 bases and V by 5 bases; bases with no gene match: 4. The germline CDR1 and CDR2 sequences are MNHEY and SMNVEV (reference sequence). The CDR3 consists of 14 residues. For the CDR3, the DNA is TGTGCCAGCAGTCGACAGGGGAGGACCGGGGAGCTGTTTTTT. It yields the protein CASSRQGRTGELFF.

This clonotype turned up a few times. The V and J genes are TRBV6-1 and TRBJ2-2; 7 bases line up with TRBD1. Looked up from germline, CDR1 is MNHNS and CDR2 is SASEGT. The CDR3 spans 14 residues. The trim removed 6 bases at V and 5 bases at J, leaving 6 bases unmatched. CDR3 protein: CASSRDSPTGELFF. The CDR3 DNA reads as TGTGCCAGCAGCAGGGACAGCCCGACCGGGGAGCTGTTTTTT.

This clonotype was detected ten times or more. The chain employs TRBV4-1 and TRBJ2-5; D not resolved. There are 15 residues in the CDR3. The germline gives CDR1 MGHRA, CDR2 YSYEKL. The V gene lost 1 base and the J gene lost 2 bases, with 11 bases spanning the gap. The CDR3 region has the DNA TGCGCCAGCAGCCAAGTTGGCGTAGTACAAGAGACCCAGTACTTC. Amino acids: CASSQVGVVQETQYF.

A remark on this clonotype: Sequence at one end of the junction differs from germline and may be a read error. The chain uses TRBV10-3 and TRBJ1-1; maybe TRBD1 (6 bases). CDR3 length: 16 residues. Germline V CDR1 and CDR2: ENHRY, SYGVKD. CDR3 bases: TGTGACATCAGTGAGTCGGGAACAGGGATGAACACTGAAGCTTTCTTT. It translates to CDISESGTGMNTEAFF.

The genes are TRBV7-6 and TRBJ1-5, with D possibly matching TRBD1 (5 bases). V shed 5 bases and J shed 1 base, with 9 bases lying between them. Germline lookup yields CDR1 SGHVS and CDR2 FNYEAQ. The CDR3 runs to 14 residues. CDR3: CASSPRESNQPQHF. CDR3 sequence (DNA): TGTGCCAGCAGCCCCAGGGAGAGCAATCAGCCCCAGCATTTT.

The genes are TRBV27 and TRBJ2-7, with a weak D call TRBD1 (6 bases). The V gene lost 1 base and the J gene lost 3 bases, with 10 bases spanning the gap. Germline V lookup: CDR1 MNHEY, CDR2 SMNVEV (reference sequence). The CDR3 loop spans 14 amino acids. CDR3 sequence reads: CASSLFQDSYEQYF. The DNA of the CDR3 is TGTGCCAGCAGTTTATTTCAGGACAGCTACGAGCAGTACTTC.

This clonotype was picked up a small number of times. In nucleotides, the CDR3 is TGCGCCAGCAGCCAGGTGCTTATAGGACAGGGGAGGTCCTACGAGCAGTACGTC. It translates to CASSQVLIGQGRSYEQYV. J is TRBJ2-7 and V is TRBV4-1; 9 nucleotides align to TRBD1. This CDR3 is 18 amino acids long. Germline trimming cut 3 bases from V and 1 base from J; bases unmatched to any gene: 13. Germline lookup yields CDR1 MGHRA and CDR2 YSYEKL.

The chain recombines TRBV29-1 with TRBJ2-5, with D unclear. Germline V gene lookup returns CDR1 SQVTM and CDR2 ANQGSEA. Deletions cut 4 bases from V and 0 bases from J, with 6 bases between. CDR3 size: 12 residues. The CDR3 DNA sequence: TGCAGCGTTGGGAGAAACCAAGAGACCCAGTACTTC. It is translated as CSVGRNQETQYF.

The chain combines TRBV12-3 or TRBV12-4 with TRBJ1-4, with TRBD1 matching over 9 bases. Trimming at V came to 8 bases and at J to 3 bases, leaving 4 bases not matched to a gene. The CDR3 length is 14 residues. CDR3: CASGTGLPNEKLFF. CDR3 bases: TGTGCCAGCGGGACAGGGCTTCCTAATGAAAAACTGTTTTTT.

The rearrangement joins TRBV6-2 or TRBV6-3 to TRBJ2-6; the match to TRBD2 covers 12 bases. With 2 bases clipped from V and 0 bases from J, the junction kept 5 bases outside the gene matches. This CDR3 spans 19 amino acids. Germline V gene lookup returns CDR1 MNHEY and CDR2 SVGEGT. CDR3 nucleotides: TGTGCCAGCAGTTACCCGACTAGCGGGGGCTTCTCTGGGGCCAACGTCCTGACTTTC. It codes for CASSYPTSGGFSGANVLTF.

The sample holds a few counts of this clonotype. The chain combines TRBV9 with TRBJ1-2; no firm D call. Germline V gene sequence: CDR1 SGDLS, CDR2 YYNGEE. The germline V and J ends were trimmed by 2 bases and 4 bases, with 12 bases remaining between them. This CDR3 contains 14 residues. CDR3 nucleotides: TGTGCCAGCAGCGTTGAGGCGGACCTCTATGGCTACACCTTC. Its translation: CASSVEADLYGYTF. Supplemented by reference TRBV9 and TRBJ1-2, the full variable domain reads DSGVTQTPKHLITATGQRVTLRCSPRSGDLSVYWYQQSLDQGLQFLIQYYNGEERAKGNILERFSAQQFPDLHSELNLSSLELGDSALYFCASSVEADLYGYTFGSGTRLTVV.

This clonotype was counted a few times. The chain recombines TRBV12-3 or TRBV12-4 with TRBJ2-1, with 7 bases lining up with TRBD2. Germline trimming cut 1 base from V and 3 bases from J; bases unmatched to any gene: 3. The CDR3 length is 15 residues. For the CDR3, the DNA is TGTGCCAGCAGTTTAGAACCGGGAGGCTACAATGAGCAGTTCTTC. This encodes CASSLEPGGYNEQFF.

This clonotype was detected a few times. This sequence joins TRBV29-1 and TRBJ2-3; 10 positions match TRBD2. V shed 4 bases, J shed 6 bases, and the junction held 7 bases outside the gene matches. The CDR3 sequence is 14 residues long. CDR1 and CDR2 from the germline V gene are SQVTM and ANQGSEA. The CDR3 sequence: CSVGSSGSGDTQYF. CDR3 nucleotide sequence: TGCAGCGTTGGTTCTAGCGGGAGTGGGGATACGCAGTATTTT.

This clonotype was counted only a few times. This chain links TRBV7-9 with TRBJ2-3, with D maybe TRBD1 (5 bases). Germline V lookup: CDR1 SEHNR, CDR2 FQNEAQ (reference sequence). This CDR3 comprises 14 residues. V shed 4 bases and J shed 3 bases, with 11 bases lying between them. DNA of the CDR3: TGTGCCAGCAGCTCTCAGGGTATGACAGATACGCAGTATTTT. It yields the protein CASSSQGMTDTQYF.

The rearrangement joins TRBV7-8 to TRBJ2-1, with TRBD2 matching over 11 bases. The CDR3 loop spans 17 amino acids. Germline V gene lookup returns CDR1 SGHVS and CDR2 FQNEAQ. Losses at the gene ends were 5 bases for V and 6 bases for J; bases not matched to a gene: 12. The CDR3 here is CASSRSGRGLAANEQFF. In DNA, the CDR3 is TGTGCCAGCAGCCGATCGGGGAGGGGACTAGCGGCCAATGAGCAGTTCTTC.

The table lists this clonotype with many counts. V gene TRBV10-1 combines with J gene TRBJ2-3; D tentatively reads TRBD1 or TRBD2 (6 bases each). Trimming cost V 2 bases and J 2 bases, with 17 bases left between them. CDR3 size: 17 residues. CDR1 and CDR2 (germline): WNHNN, SYGVQD (reference sequence). This CDR3 is CASSEKGGLRHTDTQYF. CDR3 in DNA: TGCGCCAGCAGTGAGAAGGGGGGACTGCGGCACACAGATACGCAGTATTTT.

The chain uses TRBV20-1 and TRBJ2-5, with a weak D call TRBD1 (5 bases). This CDR3 is 14 amino acids long. Germline V gene lookup returns CDR1 DFQATT and CDR2 SNEGSKA (reference sequence). Trimming took 6 bases from V and 4 from J, leaving 18 bases between them. CDR3 in amino acids: CSATHPDSVETQYF. The CDR3, as DNA: TGCAGTGCAACCCACCCTGACAGCGTAGAGACCCAGTACTTC.

This clonotype was detected a few times. This chain uses TRBV4-1 with TRBJ1-2, with D uncertain. CDR3 length: 14 amino acids. Trimming pared 5 bases from V and 5 bases from J, leaving 15 bases between. Looked up from germline, CDR1 is MGHRA and CDR2 is YSYEKL. CDR3 nucleotide sequence: TGCGCCAGCAGCTCCCGAACTACAGATTATGGCTACACCTTC. Residues: CASSSRTTDYGYTF.

The rearrangement uses TRBV20-1 and TRBJ2-1; no reliable D call. This CDR3 is 13 amino acids long. Trimming pared 2 bases from V and 6 bases from J, leaving 11 bases between. Germline assignment: CDR1 DFQATT and CDR2 SNEGSKA (reference sequence). In DNA, the CDR3 is TGCAGTGCTAGATACCATGTAGGCAATGAGCAGTTCTTC. It yields the protein CSARYHVGNEQFF.

J is TRBJ2-1 and V is TRBV25-1; 10 positions agree with TRBD2. With 6 bases clipped from V and 7 bases from J, the junction kept 9 bases outside the gene matches. The CDR3 length is 15 residues. Germline CDR1 and CDR2: MGHDK and SYGVNS. The CDR3 region has the DNA TGTGCCAGCAGAAGAGCGGGAGGGACTGGGAATGAGCAGTTCTTC. Residues: CASRRAGGTGNEQFF. Complete variable domain (other parts from reference TRBV25-1 and TRBJ2-1): EADIYQTPRYLVIGTGKKITLECSQTMGHDKMYWYQQDPGMELHLIHYSYGVNSTEKGDLSSESTVSRIRTEHFPLTLESARPSHTSQYLCASRRAGGTGNEQFFGPGTRLTVL.

The table lists this clonotype with a few counts. The chain recombines TRBV5-1 with TRBJ2-3; D not resolved. Per germline, CDR1 SGHRS and CDR2 YFSETQ. The CDR3 consists of 14 residues. The V end lost 2 bases, the J end lost 3 bases, and 10 bases lay between the germline ends. CDR3 nucleotides: TGCGCCAGCAGCTTTTATGCAAAAACAGATACGCAGTATTTT. It yields the protein CASSFYAKTDTQYF.